This TCR beta chain appears in the sequencing data of a study of response to subunit inactivated influenza vaccine. Findings and caveats of the study: Authors suggested that a seasonal influenza vaccination recruits few new T cells each time.

TCRdb re-analysed the RT-PCR reads in MiXCR, keeping a single row per CDR3 protein. The sample holds around 850,000 distinct CDR3 sequences; about a fifth are singletons and the top ten take approximately 11%. Germline trimming cut 5 bases from V and 5 bases from J; bases unmatched to any gene: 8. The CDR3 spans 15 residues. This clonotype was found a few times. What it recognizes is unknown. The clonotype was recovered from a man aged 50-59 years who received an inactivated influenza vaccine. V gene TRBV12-3 or TRBV12-4 combines with J gene TRBJ2-5; TRBD2 matches 10 bases. The material was PBMCs from blood, obtained roughly 5 days after vaccination. The DNA for the CDR3 is TGTGCCAGCAGTCCCAGCGGGGGGGCCGTGGAGACCCAGTACTTC. The encoded protein is CASSPSGGAVETQYF.